Below are 14 T cell receptor beta chains sequenced from a single sample in a study of sequential checkpoint blockade in melanoma. Treatment denoted: randomized to nivolumab then ipilimumab (arm A) or the reverse (arm B). The repertoire was sequenced with immunoSEQ multiplex PCR; TCRdb's copy has only in-frame clones and lacks some. Of about 11,000 clones in the sample, 77% were seen once. Sample: CD8+ T cells sorted from blood (inferred from file names), taken from a patient given nivolumab and ipilimumab in sequence. These receptors originate from a human donor with melanoma.

V is TRBV5-1 and J is TRBJ1-2, with 8 bases identical to TRBD1. CDR3 size: 11 residues. Trimming took 7 bases from V and 6 from J; bases not matched to a gene: 2. Germline V gene data show CDR1 as SGHRS and CDR2 as YFSETQ. The CDR3: CASQGADGYTF. The CDR3 DNA sequence: TGCGCCAGCCAGGGGGCGGATGGCTACACCTTC.

This clone occurred a few times. CDR3 sequence: CATSRGQGGWTF. CDR3 coding DNA: TGTGCCACCAGCAGAGGACAGGGCGGGTGGACCTTC. The chain combines TRBV15 with TRBJ1-2; TRBD1 agrees at 7 bases. CDR1 and CDR2 from the germline V gene are LNHNV and YYDKDF (reference sequence). The CDR3 length is 12 residues. Losses at the gene ends were 1 base for V and 14 bases for J; bases not matched to a gene: 7.

The chain is built from TRBV7-9 and TRBJ1-2, with D unclear. From germline, CDR1 is SEHNR and CDR2 FQNEAQ (reference sequence). The CDR3 runs 13 residues. V lost 7 bases and J 7 bases, leaving 16 bases between the germline ends. Here the CDR3 reads CASTLSGERGYTF. The CDR3 DNA reads TGTGCCAGCACCCTAAGTGGGGAGCGTGGCTACACCTTC.

This clone was observed a few times. The V call is TRBV7-9, the J call TRBJ2-7; D is ambiguous. Trimming took off 1 base at V and 3 bases at J, with 4 bases between the two ends. Germline V CDR1 and CDR2: SEHNR, FQNEAQ (reference sequence). This CDR3 has 12 residues. This CDR3 is CASSLDYYEQYF. The CDR3 region has the DNA TGTGCCAGCAGCTTAGACTACTACGAGCAGTACTTC. Filled out from reference TRBV7-9 and TRBJ2-7, the complete variable domain reads DTGVSQNPRHKITKRGQNVTFRCDPISEHNRLYWYRQTLGQGPEFLTYFQNEAQLEKSRLLSDRFSAERPKGSFSTLEIQRTEQGDSAMYLCASSLDYYEQYFGPGTRLTVT.

This clone was recorded a few times. CDR3 amino acids: CASSGLLYNEQFF. For the CDR3, the DNA is TGTGCCAGCAGTGGACTTCTCTACAATGAGCAGTTCTTC. V is TRBV6-1 and J is TRBJ2-1; no definite D call. The germline V gene has CDR1 MNHNS and CDR2 SASEGT. The CDR3 runs 13 residues. V was trimmed by 4 bases and J by 3 bases, leaving 7 bases between them.

The chain couples TRBV10-2 to TRBJ2-1; possibly TRBD2 for D (5 bases). V gave up 8 bases and J gave up 9 bases, with 23 bases separating them. This CDR3 has 15 residues. Germline V lookup: CDR1 WSHSY, CDR2 SAAADI. CDR3 sequence (DNA): TGCGCCAGCTCCCTCGCTAAAAGCGGCCCAACTGAGCAGTTCTTC. Translation: CASSLAKSGPTEQFF.

V is TRBV5-4 and J is TRBJ2-3, with a tentative D call TRBD2 (5 bases). Per the germline V gene, CDR1 is SGHNT and CDR2 is YYREEE (reference sequence). CDR3 length equals 14 residues. V dropped 4 bases and J dropped 4 bases, with 13 bases sitting between them. The CDR3 sequence: CASSPGGRADTQYF. The CDR3 DNA reads as TGTGCCAGCAGCCCCGGAGGACGGGCAGATACGCAGTATTTT.

This clone was recorded a few times. This sequence joins TRBV19 and TRBJ2-1, with 13 bases lining up with TRBD2. Trimming at V came to 7 bases and at J to 0 bases, leaving 6 bases not matched to a gene. Looked up from germline, CDR1 is LNHDA and CDR2 is SQIVND (reference sequence). The CDR3 runs 17 residues. The CDR3 loop reads CASIGTSGMSSYNEQFF. CDR3 DNA sequence: TGTGCCAGTATCGGGACTAGCGGGATGAGCTCCTACAATGAGCAGTTCTTC. Using reference TRBV19 and TRBJ2-1 for the parts outside the CDR3, the full variable domain is DGGITQSPKYLFRKEGQNVTLSCEQNLNHDAMYWYRQDPGQGLRLIYYSQIVNDFQKGDIAEGYSVSREKKESFPLTVTSAQKNPTAFYLCASIGTSGMSSYNEQFFGPGTRLTVL.

The chain employs TRBV21-1 and TRBJ1-5; TRBD1, as called in the table, went unchecked against the DNA. TRBV21-1 is a pseudogene segment. The CDR3 is 13 amino acids. The CDR3 DNA reads as TGTGCCAGCAGCAAAGAGGGGTCGGGGCCCCAGCATTTT. Residues: CASSKEGSGPQHF.

This clone has more than one count but fewer than ten. This chain uses TRBV15 with TRBJ2-1; D is undetermined. There are 14 residues in the CDR3. Between the trimmed V and J ends, which lost 3 bases and 2 bases, there was a span of 8 bases. CDR1 LNHNV and CDR2 YYDKDF come from the germline V gene (reference sequence). CDR3 in DNA: TGTGCCACCAGCAGTTTCACAGCCTACAATGAGCAGTTCTTC. Protein sequence: CATSSFTAYNEQFF.

This clone is classed as medium-sized (0.01 to 0.1%). V and J are TRBV18 and TRBJ2-7, with D uncertain. CDR1 and CDR2 (germline): KGHSH, LQKENI. With 5 bases removed from V and 2 bases from J, the gap between germline ends came to 7 bases. There are 12 residues in the CDR3. The CDR3 reads CASSYTPYEQYF. Here the CDR3 DNA reads TGTGCCAGCTCATACACCCCCTACGAGCAGTACTTC.

This clone has only a few counts. V and J are TRBV6-6 and TRBJ1-2, with D maybe TRBD1 (6 bases). The V and J ends lost 4 bases and 8 bases respectively, with 23 bases between them. The CDR3 is 16 residues long. Germline-derived CDR1 and CDR2 are MNHNY and SVGAGI (reference sequence). Written as DNA, the CDR3 is TGTGCCAGCAGTTCCCCAATGGGGGGGCTGCCTGAGGGCTACACCTTC. Protein sequence: CASSSPMGGLPEGYTF.

The chain joins TRBV7-2 to TRBJ2-7; 9 bases match TRBD2. Germline CDR1 is SGHTA and CDR2 is FQGNSA. This CDR3 has 15 residues. Trimming took 1 base from V and 6 from J; bases not matched to a gene: 7. CDR3 sequence reads: CASSLVSGRHREQYF. CDR3 DNA sequence: TGTGCCAGCAGCTTAGTTAGCGGGAGACACCGCGAGCAGTACTTC.

The chain links TRBV5-1 to TRBJ2-1, with 8 positions matching TRBD1. Trimming removed 4 bases from V and 5 bases from J; junction bases left unmatched: 11. Germline assignment: CDR1 SGHRS and CDR2 YFSETQ. CDR3 length equals 16 residues. The CDR3 is CASSLPPGGADNEQFF. The CDR3 DNA follows: TGCGCCAGCAGCCTACCTCCAGGGGGCGCGGACAATGAGCAGTTCTTC.